The clone carrying this T cell receptor beta chain showed up just once. These data originate in a study of blood T cell repertoires in COVID-19. For the study at large: T cells, B-cell-depleted T cells, or PBMCs supplied cDNA or gDNA.

Authors' data handling: The assay estimated nucleated cells by amplifying reference gene primers. Sequencing used immunoSEQ multiplex PCR; TCRdb keeps in-frame clones, though not all of them. The V and J calls and the clone size are those of that table, but D and trimming were determined from the DNA. The sample has approximately 400,000 clones, approximately 77% seen once. The origin of this receptor is a human donor with acute or convalescent COVID-19. The donor label of this sample is uncertain. Input material: peripheral blood.

CDR3 amino acids: CASSGGSRHTIYF. In DNA, the CDR3 is TGTGCCAGCAGCGGAGGCTCTCGGCACACCATATATTTT. The rearrangement joins TRBV6-5 to TRBJ1-3; D gene ambiguous. The CDR3 loop spans 13 amino acids. Trimming stripped 6 bases from V and 8 bases from J, with 14 bases between. Germline CDR1 and CDR2: MNHEY and SVGAGI.